The clone carrying this T cell receptor beta chain was seen a handful of times. The antigen is undetermined. J gave up 2 bases and V 5 bases, and 9 bases lay outside the gene matches. CDR3 length: 15 residues. CDR1 DFQATT and CDR2 SNEGSKA come from the germline V gene (reference sequence). This record belongs to a study of human T cells and chemical hapten exposure. Noted time point: patch test 3, about 24 weeks after DPC sensitization. Treatment of the sample: therapeutic diphenylcyclopropenone sensitization with weekly scalp DPC. Points from the study as a whole: Relative to control repertoires, expanded TCRs gave rise to significantly more large CDR3 similarity clusters.

What the library attached to individual cDNA molecules were unique molecular identifiers. TCRdb used MiXCR to reprocess the RACE reads, holding one entry per CDR3 protein. Here the sample spans 150,000 to 200,000 distinct CDR3 sequences, about a quarter being singletons. The gene calls are TRBV20-1 and TRBJ2-3; 8 bases line up with TRBD2. This clonotype was sampled from a woman between 18 and 29 years old with alopecia areata. Some clones in this sample may be carry-over from other donors' samples. This sample comprised whole blood, obtained in connection with sensitization to the hapten diphenylcyclopropenone (DPC). CDR3 protein: CSASGASGLTDTQYF. DNA for the CDR3: TGCAGTGCTTCTGGGGCTAGCGGGCTCACAGATACGCAGTATTTT.